Listed below are T cell receptor beta chains from one sample, sequenced in a study of technical replicates of blood from several donors. Repertoires were generated with immunoSEQ multiplex PCR, while TCRdb's copy carries only in-frame clones and drops some. The repertoire holds 75,000 to 95,000 clones, with almost 97% as singletons. The sequencing input was T cells isolated from PBMCs. The receptors originated from a human donor in good health. The CDR3 runs from the conserved cysteine through the conserved F or W. A D gene is named only where the DNA matches it firmly. Part of the rows lack a size; the others show once, few, many or a class for expanded clones.

TRBJ1-1,TRBV27,NA,NA,CASSRLAGGAFF,TGTGCCAGCAGTCGGTTAGCCGGGGGAGCTTTCTTT
TRBJ1-1,TRBV6-5,NA,NA,CASSYSEENTEAFF,TGTGCCAGCAGTTACTCGGAGGAGAACACTGAAGCTTTCTTT
TRBJ2-1,TRBV5-1,NA,TRBD2,CASSTSGRNSFYNEQFF,TGCGCCAGCAGCACAAGCGGGAGGAACTCTTTCTACAATGAGCAGTTCTTC
TRBJ1-4,TRBV19,NA,NA,CASSTNRAEKLFF,TGTGCCAGTAGTACGAACAGGGCGGAAAAACTGTTTTTT
TRBJ2-7,TRBV7-9,NA,NA,CASSFDNSYEQYF,TGTGCCAGCAGCTTTGACAACTCCTACGAGCAGTACTTC
TRBJ2-1,TRBV2,NA,NA,CASPLSYNEQFF,TGTGCCAGCCCTCTCTCCTACAATGAGCAGTTCTTC
TRBJ1-2,TRBV7-9,NA,NA,CASSLSLGANYGYTF,TGTGCCAGCAGCTTATCACTCGGAGCTAACTATGGCTACACCTTC
TRBJ2-7,TRBV9,NA,NA,CASSVVSSSYEQYF,TGTGCCAGCAGCGTAGTGTCCAGCTCCTACGAGCAGTACTTC
TRBJ2-3,TRBV27,NA,NA,CASSSLGAEDTQYF,TGTGCCAGCAGTTCCCTGGGAGCCGAAGATACGCAGTATTTT
TRBJ1-1,TRBV11-3,once,NA,CASRPNRPGDTEAFF,TGTGCCAGCAGACCTAATAGGCCCGGGGACACTGAAGCTTTCTTT
TRBJ2-1,TRBV20-1,NA,NA,CSARAGEQFF,TGCAGTGCTAGAGCGGGTGAGCAGTTCTTC
TRBJ2-7,TRBV10-3,NA,NA,CAISDSYEQYF,TGTGCCATCAGTGACTCGTACGAGCAGTACTTC
TRBJ1-4,TRBV6-6,NA,NA,CASSYSPIQELFF,TGTGCCAGCAGTTACTCCCCCATACAGGAGTTGTTTTTT
TRBJ2-7,TRBV29-1,NA,TRBD1,CSVEGWSGGRTYEQYF,TGCAGCGTTGAAGGATGGTCAGGGGGTAGAACCTACGAGCAGTACTTC
TRBJ2-1,TRBV6-5,NA,NA,CASSRTEDEQFF,TGTGCCAGCAGTAGGACAGAGGATGAGCAGTTCTTC
TRBJ2-7,TRBV29-1,NA,NA,CSVELGQGITYEQYF,TGCAGCGTTGAACTCGGGCAGGGCATAACCTACGAGCAGTACTTC
TRBJ1-2,TRBV4-3,NA,NA,CASSQDGLNYGYTF,TGCGCCAGCAGCCAAGATGGCCTGAACTATGGCTACACCTTC
TRBJ2-7,TRBV7-9,NA,NA,CASSPRTGIDEQYF,TGTGCCAGCAGCCCGAGAACAGGGATCGACGAGCAGTACTTC
TRBJ1-2,TRBV7-8,NA,NA,CASSLGVDNGYTF,TGTGCCAGCAGCTTAGGGGTTGACAATGGCTACACCTTC
TRBJ1-2,TRBV27,NA,TRBD1,CASRYRGNYGYTF,TGTGCCAGCAGGTACAGGGGTAACTATGGCTACACCTTC
TRBJ1-4,TRBV5-6,NA,NA,CASRGISGARANEKLFF,TGTGCCAGCAGGGGTATTTCAGGGGCTAGGGCTAATGAAAAACTGTTTTTT
TRBJ1-1,TRBV11-2,NA,NA,CASSSNRDGTEAFF,TGTGCCAGCAGTTCTAACAGGGACGGCACTGAAGCTTTCTTT
TRBJ2-1,TRBV13,NA,NA,CASSGAYLNEQFF,TGTGCCTCCTCCGGAGCGTACCTCAATGAGCAGTTCTTC
TRBJ2-1,TRBV19,NA,TRBD2,CASSISTSGSSYNEQFF,TGTGCCAGTAGTATATCGACTAGCGGGAGCTCCTACAATGAGCAGTTCTTC
TRBJ2-7,TRBV9,once,TRBD1,CASSLGQPTYEQYF,TGTGCCAGCAGCTTGGGACAGCCTACCTACGAGCAGTACTTC
TRBJ2-2,TRBV4-1,NA,TRBD1,CASSQVNRGRRNTGELFF,TGCGCCAGCAGCCAAGTCAACAGGGGACGACGTAACACCGGGGAGCTGTTTTTT
TRBJ1-4,TRBV9,NA,NA,CASSPQIQVVVEKLFF,TGTGCCAGCAGCCCTCAAATACAGGTGGTTGTTGAAAAACTGTTTTTT
TRBJ2-3,TRBV28,NA,TRBD2,CASSFERLARDTQYF,TGTGCCAGCAGTTTTGAGAGACTAGCAAGAGATACGCAGTATTTT
TRBJ2-3,TRBV4-2,NA,NA,CASSQDYIADTQYF,TGTGCCAGCAGCCAAGACTATATCGCAGATACGCAGTATTTT
TRBJ2-7,TRBV4-3,NA,TRBD1,CASSPRGQGDYEQYF,TGCGCCAGCAGCCCTCGGGGACAGGGTGACTACGAGCAGTACTTC
TRBJ1-2,TRBV6-5,NA,TRBD1,CASSWDSNYGYTF,TGTGCCAGCAGTTGGGACAGTAACTATGGCTACACCTTC
TRBJ2-2,TRBV7-2,NA,TRBD2,CASSLRLAGGIGELFF,TGTGCCAGCAGCTTACGGCTAGCGGGAGGCATCGGGGAGCTGTTTTTT
TRBJ2-5,TRBV5-4,NA,TRBD1,CASSGWTGHDIYTQYF,TGTGCCAGCAGCGGGTGGACAGGGCACGATATATACACCCAGTACTTC
TRBJ2-7,TRBV5-4,NA,TRBD1,CASSPGQGAYEQYF,TGTGCCAGCAGCCCGGGACAGGGGGCCTACGAGCAGTACTTC
TRBJ2-1,TRBV10-3,NA,NA,CAISESIGAERYNEQFF,TGTGCCATCAGTGAGTCGATTGGAGCGGAGCGCTACAATGAGCAGTTCTTC
TRBJ2-3,TRBV11-2,NA,NA,CASSFGGWTDTQYF,TGTGCCAGCAGCTTTGGCGGTTGGACAGATACGCAGTATTTT
TRBJ1-2,TRBV6-1,NA,NA,CASSESFVDCHF,TGTGCCAGCAGTGAATCTTTCGTAGACTGCCACTTC
TRBJ2-7,TRBV30,NA,NA,CAWSVPGVEQYF,TGTGCCTGGAGTGTTCCCGGGGTAGAGCAGTACTTC
TRBJ2-1,TRBV2,NA,NA,CASSNLPTQAESYNEQFF,TGTGCCAGCAGTAACCTCCCCACACAGGCCGAATCCTACAATGAGCAGTTCTTC
TRBJ2-3,TRBV4-1,NA,NA,CASSQDHGGYTDTQYF,TGCGCCAGCAGCCAAGATCATGGCGGATACACAGATACGCAGTATTTT
TRBJ1-2,TRBV14,NA,TRBD1,CASSQGQGGYGYTF,TGTGCCAGCAGCCAAGGACAGGGAGGCTATGGCTACACCTTC
TRBJ2-7,TRBV5-6,NA,TRBD2,CASSSSGGAYEQYF,TGTGCCAGCAGCTCTAGCGGGGGGGCCTACGAGCAGTACTTC
TRBJ1-2,TRBV28,NA,NA,CASFGDTAYGYTF,TGTGCCAGTTTTGGGGACACCGCCTATGGCTACACCTTC
TRBJ2-1,TRBV7-9,NA,NA,CASSLIAATSYNEQFF,TGTGCCAGCAGCTTGATAGCGGCCACCTCCTACAATGAGCAGTTCTTC
TRBJ1-5,TRBV2,NA,NA,CASNTGYNQPQHF,TGTGCCAGCAACACAGGCTACAATCAGCCCCAGCATTTT
TRBJ2-2,TRBV5-1,once,NA,CASSLALGPYTGELFF,TGCGCCAGCAGCTTGGCTCTTGGGCCGTACACCGGGGAGCTGTTTTTT
TRBJ2-1,TRBV15,NA,TRBD1,CATGQGRGEQFF,TGTGCCACCGGACAGGGGAGAGGTGAGCAGTTCTTC
TRBJ2-7,TRBV5-6,NA,TRBD1,CASSLGQLYEQYF,TGTGCCAGCAGTCTGGGACAGCTCTACGAGCAGTACTTC
TRBJ2-7,TRBV7-8,NA,NA,CASSFMGLPSYEQYF,TGTGCCAGCAGCTTCATGGGACTTCCCTCCTACGAGCAGTACTTC
TRBJ2-5,TRBV19,once,TRBD1,CASSMGQGIETQYF,TGTGCCAGTAGTATGGGACAGGGTATAGAGACCCAGTACTTC
TRBJ1-1,TRBV27,NA,NA,CASNQGTEAFF,TGTGCCAGCAACCAGGGCACTGAAGCTTTCTTT
TRBJ1-4,TRBV13,NA,TRBD1,CASSGQGYEKLFF,TGTGCCAGCAGTGGACAGGGGTACGAAAAACTGTTTTTT
TRBJ1-1,TRBV5-1,NA,TRBD1,CASRTGTEGAFF,TGCGCCAGCAGGACCGGGACAGAGGGCGCTTTCTTT
TRBJ1-5,TRBV27,NA,NA,CASSLRRGGQPQHF,TGTGCCAGCAGTTTAAGGAGGGGGGGTCAGCCCCAGCATTTT